This record covers a single TCR beta chain. Its antigen is still unknown. CDR3 length: 15 amino acids. Germline loops: CDR1 MGHRA, CDR2 YSYEKL. With V trimmed by 5 bases and J by 6 bases, 5 bases remained unmatched. The data were produced by immunoSEQ multiplex PCR, yet TCRdb's version contains in-frame clones alone and is incomplete. The sample lists approximately 70,000 clones; 88% were seen once. This sample was taken from a study of T cell responses to AZD1222 COVID-19 vaccine. Study observations and caveats: At baseline, just 5 or 6 AZD1222 recipients tested seropositive. The span of vaccine-associated CD4 TCRs extended across spike, with dominance at 160-218 and 743-854. Among spike-specific TCRs, nearly half reportedly target unmutated variant regions.

This chain connects TRBV4-1 to TRBJ1-6, with TRBD1 matching 9 bases. The TCR was taken from an adult who received the MenACWY meningococcal vaccine as a control. The sequencing here drew on peripheral blood, taken 28 days after the second dose of the MenACWY control vaccine. The CDR3, as DNA: TGCGCCAGCAGCTCACAGGGGGCCGGTAATTCACCCCTCCACTTT. Its protein is CASSSQGAGNSPLHF.